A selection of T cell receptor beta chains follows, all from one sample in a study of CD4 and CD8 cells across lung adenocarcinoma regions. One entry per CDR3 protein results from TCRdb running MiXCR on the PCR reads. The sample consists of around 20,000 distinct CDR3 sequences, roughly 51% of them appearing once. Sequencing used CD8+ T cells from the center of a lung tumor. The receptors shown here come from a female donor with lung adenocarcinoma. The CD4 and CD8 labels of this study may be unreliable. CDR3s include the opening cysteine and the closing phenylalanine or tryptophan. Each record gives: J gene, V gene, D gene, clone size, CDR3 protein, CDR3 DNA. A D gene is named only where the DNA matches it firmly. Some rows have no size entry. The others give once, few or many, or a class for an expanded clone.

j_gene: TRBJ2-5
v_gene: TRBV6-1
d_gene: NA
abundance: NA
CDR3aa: CAGSEGGGDQETQYF
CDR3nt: TGTGCCGGGAGTGAAGGGGGCGGGGACCAAGAGACCCAGTATTTC

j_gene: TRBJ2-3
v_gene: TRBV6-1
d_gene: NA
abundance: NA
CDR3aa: CASSRGTSTDTQYF
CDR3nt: TGTGCCAGCAGCCGCGGGACTAGCACAGATACGCAGTATTTT

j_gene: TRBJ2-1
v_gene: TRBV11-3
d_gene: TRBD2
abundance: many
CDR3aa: CASSRGVLAGEKNEQFF
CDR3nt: TGTGCCAGCAGCAGAGGGGTTCTAGCGGGAGAAAAAAATGAGCAGTTCTTC

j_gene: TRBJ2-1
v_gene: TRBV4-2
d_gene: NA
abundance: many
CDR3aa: CASSPGTFNEQFF
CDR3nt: TGTGCCAGCAGCCCCGGGACTTTCAATGAGCAGTTCTTC

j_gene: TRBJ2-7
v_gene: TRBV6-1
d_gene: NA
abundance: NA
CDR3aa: CASGPTGQIAYEQYF
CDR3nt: TGTGCCAGCGGACCGACGGGGCAGATCGCCTACGAGCAGTACTTC

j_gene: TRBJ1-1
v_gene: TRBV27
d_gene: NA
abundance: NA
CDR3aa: CASRGEGVNTEAFF
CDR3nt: TGTGCCAGCAGAGGGGAAGGGGTGAACACTGAAGCTTTCTTT

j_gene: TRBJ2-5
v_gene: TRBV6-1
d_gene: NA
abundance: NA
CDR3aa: CASRTQGWGAQYF
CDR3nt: TGTGCCAGCAGAACACAGGGCTGGGGGGCCCAGTACTTC

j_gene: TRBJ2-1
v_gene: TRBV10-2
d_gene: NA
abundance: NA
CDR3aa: CASTQTVTIEQFF
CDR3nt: TGCGCCAGCACTCAGACTGTTACAATAGAGCAGTTCTTC

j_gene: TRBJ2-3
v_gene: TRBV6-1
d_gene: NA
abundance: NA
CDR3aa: CASSVLGGGAKDTQYF
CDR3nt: TGTGCCAGCAGTGTGTTGGGGGGGGGGGCCAAAGACACGCAGTACTTT

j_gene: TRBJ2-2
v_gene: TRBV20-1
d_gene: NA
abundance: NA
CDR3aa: CSARPQLAGELFF
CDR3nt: TGCAGTGCTCGACCGCAACTAGCTGGGGAGCTGTTTTTT

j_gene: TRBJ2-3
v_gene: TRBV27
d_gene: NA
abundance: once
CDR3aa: CASSLVRPKNTQYF
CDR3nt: TGTGCCAGCAGTTTAGTCAGACCCAAAAATACTCAGTACTTT